One TCR beta chain is described in this entry. No antigen is known for it. The data stem from a study of T cell repertoires in cytomegalovirus infection. Study as a whole: CMV epitopes in the study were HLA-C-restricted (recently identified) and HLA-B-restricted (well studied). Matching HLA type, along with CMV infection, was indicated by public TCR beta signatures.

TCRdb recomputed calls from the reads with MiXCR, one row per CDR3 protein. The sample gives around 900,000 distinct CDR3 sequences, around 32% of which show up once; roughly an eighth is in the top ten. Trimming pared 1 base from V and 8 bases from J, leaving 14 bases between. The CDR3 consists of 15 residues. Germline values: CDR1 SGHVS, CDR2 FQNEAQ. Findings and caveats of the study: CMV-specific TCR beta clonotypes restricted by HLA-C were the ones dominating the ex vivo response. Carriers of CMV and the relevant HLA type were discriminated by public TCR beta frequency.

The sample was cultured CD8+ T cells from PBMCs, taken from culture after CMV antigen stimulation. The receptor was derived from a human donor in good health (CMV status not recorded). Some clones in this sample may be carry-over from other donors' samples. The chain combines TRBV7-8 with TRBJ1-4; D is unresolved. As DNA, the CDR3 is TGTGCCAGCAGCTTAGACGGCCGGGCGGGAGAAAAACTGTTTTTT. This translates into CASSLDGRAGEKLFF.